These T cell receptor beta chains were read from a single sample in a study of CXCR3-negative and CXCR3-positive naive CD8 T cells. Reanalyzing the 5' RACE reads, TCRdb keeps one entry per CDR3 protein, without DNA. Recorded for this sample: tens of thousands of distinct CDR3 sequences. The sequencing sample was made of naive CXCR3- CD8+ T cells from blood. These receptors originate from a human donor in good health. Some clones in this sample may be carry-over from other donors' samples. Each CDR3 is given with its conserved first and last residue.

j_call v_call cdr3_aa
TRBJ1-5 TRBV7-2 CASSFLPGRNNQPQHF
TRBJ2-1 TRBV12-3/TRBV12-4 CASTTTEGYNEQFF
TRBJ2-7 TRBV12-3/TRBV12-4 CASSVGTGLSYEQYF
TRBJ2-3 TRBV6-5 CASSRGGDTQYF
TRBJ2-2 TRBV18 CASSPPYSANTGELFF
TRBJ1-1 TRBV6-2/TRBV6-3 CASSYPPGDWMNTEAFF
TRBJ1-5 TRBV9 CASSAGGGWNQPQHF
TRBJ2-7 TRBV2 CASSEDGGTGSVHEQYF
TRBJ2-6 TRBV7-9 CASSYPGANVLTF
TRBJ2-5 TRBV28 CASNRLAEKQETQYF
TRBJ1-1 TRBV4-3 CASSQEEMNTEAFF
TRBJ2-7 TRBV15 CATSRTTGDGEQYF
TRBJ2-7 TRBV7-2 CASSISYEQYF
TRBJ2-2 TRBV12-3/TRBV12-4 CASSTPLQGAGGELFF